Reported below is one T cell receptor beta chain. Its antigen is not identified. The method was immunoSEQ multiplex PCR; TCRdb's version includes in-frame clones alone and lacks a portion of them. This repertoire shows 2 million to 2.5 million clones, approximately 90% found once; its top ten account for approximately 0.39%. These data originate in a study of shared clonotypes between healthy human individuals. Study overall: Each donor had three CD4 naive, three CD4 memory, two CD8 naive and one CD8 memory plate.

Findings of the study overall: Across a handful of donors, naive CD4 shared roughly 5%, naive CD8 around 3.8%, memory CD4 roughly 2.1%, memory CD8 0.4%. Non-shared clonotypes showed lower generation probabilities than clonotypes common to all four donors.

CDR1 and CDR2 from the germline V gene are SGHKS and YYEKEE (reference sequence). The CDR3 covers 14 residues. The V gene lost 6 bases and the J gene lost 2 bases, with 13 bases spanning the gap. This receptor was obtained from a young man in good health. Some clones in this sample may be carry-over from other donors' samples. The V and J genes are TRBV5-5 and TRBJ2-3; D uncertain. Sequencing was carried out using naive CD4+ T cells from PBMCs. The sample's subset: CD45RA+ positively selected. The CDR3 DNA is TGTGCCAGCAACTCGGAACCGATCACAGATACGCAGTATTTT. Protein product: CASNSEPITDTQYF.